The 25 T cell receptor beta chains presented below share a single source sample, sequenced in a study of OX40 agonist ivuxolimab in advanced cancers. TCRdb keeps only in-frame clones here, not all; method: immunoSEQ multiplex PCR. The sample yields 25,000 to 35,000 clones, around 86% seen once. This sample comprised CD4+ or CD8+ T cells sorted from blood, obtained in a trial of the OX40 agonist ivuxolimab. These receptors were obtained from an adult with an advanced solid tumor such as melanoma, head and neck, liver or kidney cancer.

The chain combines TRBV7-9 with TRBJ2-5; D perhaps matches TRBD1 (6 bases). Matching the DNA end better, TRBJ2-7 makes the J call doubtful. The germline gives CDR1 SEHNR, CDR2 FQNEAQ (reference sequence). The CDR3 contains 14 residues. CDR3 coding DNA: TGTGCCAGCAGCTTAGCTGGGACATCCTACGAGCAGTACTTC. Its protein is CASSLAGTSYEQYF.

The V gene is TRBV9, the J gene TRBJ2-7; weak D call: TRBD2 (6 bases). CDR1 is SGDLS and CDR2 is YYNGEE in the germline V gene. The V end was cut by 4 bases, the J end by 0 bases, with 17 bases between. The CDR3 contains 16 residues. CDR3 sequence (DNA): TGTGCCAGCAGCCCCCACGCGGGGTTAGGCTCCTACGAGCAGTACTTC. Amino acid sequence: CASSPHAGLGSYEQYF. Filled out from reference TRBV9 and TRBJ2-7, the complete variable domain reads DSGVTQTPKHLITATGQRVTLRCSPRSGDLSVYWYQQSLDQGLQFLIQYYNGEERAKGNILERFSAQQFPDLHSELNLSSLELGDSALYFCASSPHAGLGSYEQYFGPGTRLTVT.

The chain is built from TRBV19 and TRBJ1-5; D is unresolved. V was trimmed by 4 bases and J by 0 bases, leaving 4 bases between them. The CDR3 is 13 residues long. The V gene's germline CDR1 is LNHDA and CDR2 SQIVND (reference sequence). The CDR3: CASSKGSNQPQHF. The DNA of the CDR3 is TGTGCCAGTAGTAAGGGTAGCAATCAGCCCCAGCATTTT. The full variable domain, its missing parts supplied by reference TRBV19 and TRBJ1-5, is DGGITQSPKYLFRKEGQNVTLSCEQNLNHDAMYWYRQDPGQGLRLIYYSQIVNDFQKGDIAEGYSVSREKKESFPLTVTSAQKNPTAFYLCASSKGSNQPQHFGDGTRLSIL.

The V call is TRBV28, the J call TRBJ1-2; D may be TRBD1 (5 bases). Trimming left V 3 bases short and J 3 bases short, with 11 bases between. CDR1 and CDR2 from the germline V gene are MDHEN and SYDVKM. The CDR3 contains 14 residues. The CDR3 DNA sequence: TGTGCCAGCAGTTTCGACAGTCAATACTATGGCTACACCTTC. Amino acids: CASSFDSQYYGYTF.

CDR3 in amino acids: CASSLRGPHNEQFF. CDR3 DNA: TGTGCCAGCAGTCTCCGTGGACCACACAATGAGCAGTTCTTC. This chain uses TRBV27 with TRBJ2-1; D remains ambiguous. Trimming removed 5 bases at V and 5 bases at J, with 13 bases between. Per the germline V gene, CDR1 is MNHEY and CDR2 is SMNVEV (reference sequence). The CDR3 sequence is 14 residues long.

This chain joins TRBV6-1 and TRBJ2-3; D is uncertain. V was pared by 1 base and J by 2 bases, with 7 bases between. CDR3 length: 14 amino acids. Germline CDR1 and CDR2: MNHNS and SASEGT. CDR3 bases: TGTGCCAGCAGTGAAGGACCATTCACAGATACGCAGTATTTT. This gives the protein CASSEGPFTDTQYF.

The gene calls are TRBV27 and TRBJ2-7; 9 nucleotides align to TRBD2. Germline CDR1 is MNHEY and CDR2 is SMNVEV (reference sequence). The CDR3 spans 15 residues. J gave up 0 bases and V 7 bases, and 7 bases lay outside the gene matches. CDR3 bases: TGTGCCAGCACTATTTCAGCGGGGGGCTCCTACGAGCAGTACTTC. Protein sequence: CASTISAGGSYEQYF.

CDR3: CATSRERGAIAGELFF. DNA for the CDR3: TGTGCCACCAGCAGAGAGCGGGGGGCGATTGCCGGGGAGCTGTTTTTT. V and J are TRBV15 and TRBJ2-2; 8 nucleotides line up with TRBD2. The junction had 6 bases not matched to a gene; V was cut back by 0 bases and J by 6 bases. CDR3 length equals 16 residues. The germline V gene has CDR1 LNHNV and CDR2 YYDKDF (reference sequence). Full variable domain (rest looked up from reference TRBV15 and TRBJ2-2): DAMVIQNPRYQVTQFGKPVTLSCSQTLNHNVMYWYQQKSSQAPKLLFHYYDKDFNNEADTPDNFQSRRPNTSFCFLDIRSPGLGDTAMYLCATSRERGAIAGELFFGEGSRLTVL.

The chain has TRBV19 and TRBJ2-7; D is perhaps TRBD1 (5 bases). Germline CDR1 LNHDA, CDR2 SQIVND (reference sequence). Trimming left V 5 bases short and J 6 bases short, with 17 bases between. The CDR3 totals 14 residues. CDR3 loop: CASSLGPGFPEQYF. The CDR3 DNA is TGTGCCAGTAGTCTCGGACCAGGGTTCCCCGAGCAGTACTTC.

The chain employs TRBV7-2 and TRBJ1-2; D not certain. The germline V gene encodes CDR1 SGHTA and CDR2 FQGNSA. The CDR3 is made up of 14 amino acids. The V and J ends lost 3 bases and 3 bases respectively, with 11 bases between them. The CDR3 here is CASSLISVDYGYTF. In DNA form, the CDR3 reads TGTGCCAGCAGCTTGATATCAGTCGACTATGGCTACACCTTC.

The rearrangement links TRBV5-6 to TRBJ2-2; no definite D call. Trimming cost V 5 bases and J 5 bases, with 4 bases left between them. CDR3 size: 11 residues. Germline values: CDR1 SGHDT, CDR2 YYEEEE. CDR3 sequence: CASSSTGELFF. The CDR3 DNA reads TGTGCCAGCAGTTCGACCGGGGAGCTGTTTTTT.

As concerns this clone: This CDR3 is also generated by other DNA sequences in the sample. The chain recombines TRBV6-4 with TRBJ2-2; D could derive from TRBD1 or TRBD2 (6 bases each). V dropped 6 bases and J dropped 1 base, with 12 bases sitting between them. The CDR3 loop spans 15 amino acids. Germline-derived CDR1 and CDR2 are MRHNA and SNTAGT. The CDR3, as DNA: TGTGCCAGCAGCCCTGAGGGGGGGAACACCGGGGAGCTGTTTTTT. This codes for CASSPEGGNTGELFF.

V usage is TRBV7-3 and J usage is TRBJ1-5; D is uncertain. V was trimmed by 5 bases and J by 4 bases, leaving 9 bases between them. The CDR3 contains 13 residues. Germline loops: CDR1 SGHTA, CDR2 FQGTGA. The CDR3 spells CASSPSGNQPQHF. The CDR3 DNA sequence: TGTGCCAGCAGCCCATCGGGGAATCAGCCCCAGCATTTT.

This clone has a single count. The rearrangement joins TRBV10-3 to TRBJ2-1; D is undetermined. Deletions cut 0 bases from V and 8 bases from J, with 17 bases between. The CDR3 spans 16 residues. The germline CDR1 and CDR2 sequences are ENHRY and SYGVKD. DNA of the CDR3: TGTGCCATCAGTGAGTCGACCGGGCCCCCCACCGATGAGCAGTTCTTC. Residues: CAISESTGPPTDEQFF.

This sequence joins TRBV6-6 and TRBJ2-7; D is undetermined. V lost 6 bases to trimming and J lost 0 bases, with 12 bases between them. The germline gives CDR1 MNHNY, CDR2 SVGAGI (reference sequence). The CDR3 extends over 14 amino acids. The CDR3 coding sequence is TGTGCCAGCAGCCCCGGGTCATTCTCCTACGAGCAGTACTTC. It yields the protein CASSPGSFSYEQYF.

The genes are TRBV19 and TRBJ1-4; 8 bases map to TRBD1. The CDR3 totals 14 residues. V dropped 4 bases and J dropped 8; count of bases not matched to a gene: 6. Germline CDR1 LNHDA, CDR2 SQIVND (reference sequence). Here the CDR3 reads CASSTRGLEEKLFF. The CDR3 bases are TGTGCCAGTAGTACCAGGGGGCTCGAGGAAAAACTGTTTTTT. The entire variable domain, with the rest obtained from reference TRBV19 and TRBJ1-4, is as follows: DGGITQSPKYLFRKEGQNVTLSCEQNLNHDAMYWYRQDPGQGLRLIYYSQIVNDFQKGDIAEGYSVSREKKESFPLTVTSAQKNPTAFYLCASSTRGLEEKLFFGSGTQLSVL.

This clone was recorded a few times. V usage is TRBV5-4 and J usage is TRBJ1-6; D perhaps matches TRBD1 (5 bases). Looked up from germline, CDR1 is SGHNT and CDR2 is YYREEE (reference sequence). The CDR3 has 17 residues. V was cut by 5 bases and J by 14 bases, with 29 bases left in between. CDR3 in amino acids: CASRPGGPGLSSGALHF. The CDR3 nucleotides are TGTGCCAGCAGACCAGGCGGGCCGGGGCTATCCAGCGGTGCCCTCCACTTT. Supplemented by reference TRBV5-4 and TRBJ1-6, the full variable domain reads ETGVTQSPTHLIKTRGQQVTLRCSSQSGHNTVSWYQQALGQGPQFIFQYYREEENGRGNFPPRFSGLQFPNYSSELNVNALELDDSALYLCASRPGGPGLSSGALHFGNGTRLTVT.

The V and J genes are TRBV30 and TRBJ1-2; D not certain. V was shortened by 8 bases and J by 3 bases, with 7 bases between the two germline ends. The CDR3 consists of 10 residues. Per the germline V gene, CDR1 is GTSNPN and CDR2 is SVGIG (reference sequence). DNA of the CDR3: TGTGCCGGACGGGACTATGGCTACACCTTC. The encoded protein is CAGRDYGYTF.

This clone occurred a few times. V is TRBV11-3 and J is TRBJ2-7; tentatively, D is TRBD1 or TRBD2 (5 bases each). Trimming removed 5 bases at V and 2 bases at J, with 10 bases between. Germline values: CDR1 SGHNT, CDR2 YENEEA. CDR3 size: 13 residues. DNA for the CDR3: TGTGCCAGCAGCCAAGGGACGGCCTACGAGCAGTACTTC. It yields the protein CASSQGTAYEQYF.

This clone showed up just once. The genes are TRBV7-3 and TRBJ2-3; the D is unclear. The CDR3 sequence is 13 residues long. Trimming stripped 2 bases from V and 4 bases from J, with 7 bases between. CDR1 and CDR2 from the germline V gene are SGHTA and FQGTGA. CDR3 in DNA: TGTGCCAGCAGCTTATGGACCGCAGATACGCAGTATTTT. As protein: CASSLWTADTQYF.

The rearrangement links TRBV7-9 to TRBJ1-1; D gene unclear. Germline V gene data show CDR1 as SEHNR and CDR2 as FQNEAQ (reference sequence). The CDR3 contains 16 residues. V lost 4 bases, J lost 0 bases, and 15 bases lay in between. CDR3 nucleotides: TGTGCCAGCAGCTCGTTACCGGGCCACATGAACACTGAAGCTTTCTTT. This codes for CASSSLPGHMNTEAFF.

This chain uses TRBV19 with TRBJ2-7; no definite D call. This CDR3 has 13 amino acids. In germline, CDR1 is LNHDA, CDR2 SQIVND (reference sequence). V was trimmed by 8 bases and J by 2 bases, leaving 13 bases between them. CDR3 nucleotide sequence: TGTGCCAGTTCGGTCCCCGCGGCCTACGAGCAGTACTTC. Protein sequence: CASSVPAAYEQYF.

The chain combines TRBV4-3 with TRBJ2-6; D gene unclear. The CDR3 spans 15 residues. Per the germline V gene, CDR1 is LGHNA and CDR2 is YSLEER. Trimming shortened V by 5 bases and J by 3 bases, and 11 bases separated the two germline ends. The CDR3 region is CASSEGLLGANVLTF. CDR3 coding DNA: TGCGCCAGCAGCGAAGGGCTCCTTGGGGCCAACGTCCTGACTTTC.

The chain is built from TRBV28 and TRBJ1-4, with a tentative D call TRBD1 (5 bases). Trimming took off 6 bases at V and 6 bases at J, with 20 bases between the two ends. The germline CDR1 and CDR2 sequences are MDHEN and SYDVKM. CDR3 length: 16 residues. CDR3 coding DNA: TGTGCCAGCAGATTACCCGAAGGGACCAGGGATGAAAAACTGTTTTTT. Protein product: CASRLPEGTRDEKLFF.

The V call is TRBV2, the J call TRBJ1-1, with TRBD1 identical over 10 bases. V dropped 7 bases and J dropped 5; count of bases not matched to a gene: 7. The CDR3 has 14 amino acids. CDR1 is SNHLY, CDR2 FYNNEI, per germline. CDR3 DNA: TGTGCCAGCATCCCCGGGACAGGGGCGACTGAAGCTTTCTTT. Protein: CASIPGTGATEAFF.